The clone carrying this T cell receptor (beta chain) appeared a few times. The antigen is unknown. Germline V CDR1 and CDR2: SGDLS, YYNGEE. The V end lost 3 bases, the J end lost 6 bases, and 15 bases lay between the germline ends. The CDR3 covers 14 residues. These donors, healthy bone marrow donors, were studied. The data were obtained in a study of cytomegalovirus exposure and HLA in healthy donors. Whole-study findings and limits: Most of the CMV-associated TCR beta chains (in a later analysis) appeared to be HLA-restricted. Across donors, most TCRs were seen rarely, yet some public ones were widespread.

Amplification used 60 Vbeta primers and 13 Jbeta primers. In the authors' methods: Among the unique TCR beta chains that a later analysis counted, 80 million to 100 million in all, around 11 million were shared. Method: immunoSEQ multiplex PCR; TCRdb's copy keeps in-frame clones and lacks some. Clone size and the V and J calls come from that table; the DNA yielded D and trimming. The table lists 150,000 to 200,000 clones, around 82% of them singletons. This TCR was sampled from a man aged 35 to 55 in good health and CMV-seropositive. The rearrangement joins TRBV9 to TRBJ1-1; TRBD1 is a possible D gene (6 bases). Source material: PBMCs. The CDR3 loop reads CASSASGQRAEAFF. In nucleotides, the CDR3 is TGTGCCAGCAGCGCCTCTGGACAGCGTGCTGAAGCTTTCTTT.